This T cell receptor beta chain stems from a study of cytomegalovirus exposure and HLA in healthy donors. Produced via immunoSEQ multiplex PCR; TCRdb's table is partial and in-frame only. The repertoire holds 150,000 to 200,000 clones, around 87% seen once, with roughly 1.4% in the top ten. Germline loops: CDR1 MGHRA, CDR2 YSYEKL. The CDR3 consists of 14 residues. Trimming pared 0 bases from V and 6 bases from J, leaving 8 bases between. For this clone: Its antigen is not identified.

Whole-study findings and limits: Using the classifier, cytomegalovirus status was reportedly diagnosed with high specificity and sensitivity.

The receptor comes from a woman younger than 45 in good health and CMV-seronegative. This chain uses TRBV4-1 with TRBJ2-2; no clear D. The sample was PBMCs. The CDR3 DNA reads as TGCGCCAGCAGCCAAGATAGAGGCCCCGGGGAGCTGTTTTTT. This encodes CASSQDRGPGELFF.